This TCR beta chain was identified during a study of T cell repertoires in cytomegalovirus infection. Overall study findings and caveats: Cumulative public TCR beta family frequency identified CMV carriers with the relevant HLA. Dominating the ex vivo response were TCR beta clonotypes that were CMV-specific and HLA-C-restricted.

A remark on this clonotype: Its target is unknown.

V lost 3 bases and J lost 4; bases outside the gene matches: 11. Germline V lookup: CDR1 DFQATT, CDR2 SNEGSKA (reference sequence). The CDR3 loop spans 18 amino acids. From the reads, TCRdb called clonotypes with MiXCR, one entry per CDR3 protein. This table has 200,000 or so distinct CDR3 sequences, 28% appearing once. This TCR was recovered from a human donor in good health (CMV status not recorded). Some clones in this sample may be carry-over from other donors' samples. Sequences were obtained from PBMCs. The chain combines TRBV20-1 with TRBJ2-1; 14 bases are shared with TRBD2. CDR3 DNA sequence: TGCAGTGCTAGGAGACTAGCGGGGGGGCCTGGACCGTACAATGAGCAGTTCTTC. Protein sequence: CSARRLAGGPGPYNEQFF.